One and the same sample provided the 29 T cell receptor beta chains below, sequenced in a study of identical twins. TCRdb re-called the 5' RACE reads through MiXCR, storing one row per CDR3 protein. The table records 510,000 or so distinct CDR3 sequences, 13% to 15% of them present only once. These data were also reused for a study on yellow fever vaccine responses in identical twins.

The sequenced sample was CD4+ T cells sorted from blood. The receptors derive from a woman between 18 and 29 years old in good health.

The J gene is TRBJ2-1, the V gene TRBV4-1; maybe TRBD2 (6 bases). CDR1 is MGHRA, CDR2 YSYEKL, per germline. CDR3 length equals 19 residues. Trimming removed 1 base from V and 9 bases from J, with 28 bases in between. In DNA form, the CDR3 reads TGCGCCAGCAGCCAAGGAACACCCTCTGTGGAGGGAAAGGTAGTTGAGCAGTTCTTC. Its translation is CASSQGTPSVEGKVVEQFF.

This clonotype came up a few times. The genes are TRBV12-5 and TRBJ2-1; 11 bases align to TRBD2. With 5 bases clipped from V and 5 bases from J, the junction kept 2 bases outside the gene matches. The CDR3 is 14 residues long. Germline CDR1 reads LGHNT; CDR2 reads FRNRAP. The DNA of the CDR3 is TGTGCTAGTGGTACTAGCGGGAGAGACAATGAGCAGTTCTTC. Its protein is CASGTSGRDNEQFF.

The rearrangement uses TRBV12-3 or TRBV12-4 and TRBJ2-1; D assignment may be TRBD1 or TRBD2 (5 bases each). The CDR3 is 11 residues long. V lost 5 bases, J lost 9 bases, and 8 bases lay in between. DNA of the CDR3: TGTGCCAGCAGTGAGGGGTTTGAGCAGTTCTTC. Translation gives CASSEGFEQFF.

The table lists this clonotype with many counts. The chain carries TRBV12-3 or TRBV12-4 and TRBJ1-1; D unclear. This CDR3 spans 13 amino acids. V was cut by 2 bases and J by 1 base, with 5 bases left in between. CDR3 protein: CASSLSRNTEAFF. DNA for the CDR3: TGTGCCAGCAGTTTATCCAGGAACACTGAAGCTTTCTTT.

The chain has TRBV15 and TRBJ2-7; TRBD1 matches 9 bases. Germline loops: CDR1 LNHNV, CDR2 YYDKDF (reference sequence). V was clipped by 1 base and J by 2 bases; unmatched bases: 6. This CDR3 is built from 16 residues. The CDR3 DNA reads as TGTGCCACCAGCAGAGCGGTCGGGACAGGGACCTACGAGCAGTACTTC. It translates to CATSRAVGTGTYEQYF.

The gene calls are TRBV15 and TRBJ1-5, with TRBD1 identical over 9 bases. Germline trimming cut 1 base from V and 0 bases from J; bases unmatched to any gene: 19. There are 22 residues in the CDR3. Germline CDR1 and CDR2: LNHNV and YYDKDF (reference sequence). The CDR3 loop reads CATSRVTLETGGFYGSNQPQHF. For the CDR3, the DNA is TGTGCCACCAGCAGAGTCACATTGGAGACAGGGGGTTTTTATGGTAGCAATCAGCCCCAGCATTTT.

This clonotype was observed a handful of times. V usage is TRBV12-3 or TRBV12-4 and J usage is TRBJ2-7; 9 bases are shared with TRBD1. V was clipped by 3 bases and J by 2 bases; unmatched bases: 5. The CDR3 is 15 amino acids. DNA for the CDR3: TGTGCCAGCAGTTTGGGGACAGGGTTGACCTACGAGCAGTACTTC. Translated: CASSLGTGLTYEQYF.

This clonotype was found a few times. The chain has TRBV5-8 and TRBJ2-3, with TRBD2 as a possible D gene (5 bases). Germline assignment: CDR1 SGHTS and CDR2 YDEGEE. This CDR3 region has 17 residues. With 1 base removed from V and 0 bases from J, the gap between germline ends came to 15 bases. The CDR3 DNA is TGTGCCAGCAGCTTGTACGGGGTAGTCATCAGCACAGATACGCAGTATTTT. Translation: CASSLYGVVISTDTQYF. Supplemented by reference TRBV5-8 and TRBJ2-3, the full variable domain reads EAGVTQSPTHLIKTRGQQATLRCSPISGHTSVYWYQQALGLGLQFLLWYDEGEERNRGNFPPRFSGRQFPNYSSELNVNALELEDSALYLCASSLYGVVISTDTQYFGPGTRLTVL.

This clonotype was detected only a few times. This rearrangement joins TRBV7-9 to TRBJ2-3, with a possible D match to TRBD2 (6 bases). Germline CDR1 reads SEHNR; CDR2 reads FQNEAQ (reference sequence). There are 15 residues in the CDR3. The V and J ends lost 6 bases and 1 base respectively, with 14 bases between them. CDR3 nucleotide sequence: TGTGCCAGCAGAACAACCGGGACTGGCACAGATACGCAGTATTTT. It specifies CASRTTGTGTDTQYF.

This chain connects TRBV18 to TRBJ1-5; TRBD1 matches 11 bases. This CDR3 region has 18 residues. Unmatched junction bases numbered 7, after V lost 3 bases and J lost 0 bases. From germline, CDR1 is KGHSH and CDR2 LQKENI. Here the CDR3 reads CASSPGTGGIISNQPQHF. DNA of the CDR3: TGTGCCAGCTCACCTGGGACAGGGGGGATAATTAGCAATCAGCCCCAGCATTTT.

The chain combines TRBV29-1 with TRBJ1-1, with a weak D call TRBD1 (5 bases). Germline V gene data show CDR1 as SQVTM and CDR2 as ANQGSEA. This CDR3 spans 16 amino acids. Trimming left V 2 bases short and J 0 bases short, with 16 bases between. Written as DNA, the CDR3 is TGCAGCGTTGAAAAGGGGCCAGGGCGCATGAACACTGAAGCTTTCTTT. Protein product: CSVEKGPGRMNTEAFF.

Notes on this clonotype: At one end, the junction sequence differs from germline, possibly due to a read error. CDR3 protein: CSSSIRTGIEQYF. DNA for the CDR3: TGCTCCAGCAGCATCAGGACAGGGATCGAGCAGTACTTC. The chain recombines TRBV5-1 with TRBJ2-7; 8 bases align to TRBD1. This CDR3 spans 13 amino acids. Germline V gene data show CDR1 as SGHRS and CDR2 as YFSETQ. The whole variable domain, filled in from reference TRBV5-1 and TRBJ2-7, reads KAGVTQTPRYLIKTRGQQVTLSCSPISGHRSVSWYQQTPGQGLQFLFEYFSETQRNKGNFPGRFSGRQFSNSRSEMNVSTLELGDSALYLCSSSIRTGIEQYFGPGTRLTVT.

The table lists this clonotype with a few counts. Here the CDR3 reads CASSYSIQGTGELFF. The DNA of the CDR3 is TGTGCCAGCAGTTACTCGATACAGGGGACCGGGGAGCTGTTTTTT. The chain uses TRBV6-5 and TRBJ2-2, with 7 bases that match TRBD1. V lost 0 bases and J lost 5; bases outside the gene matches: 3. This CDR3 has 15 amino acids. CDR1 and CDR2 (germline): MNHEY, SVGAGI.

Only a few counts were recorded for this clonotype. The CDR3: CASSFRGRATEAFF. CDR3 coding DNA: TGTGCCAGCAGCTTCAGGGGGCGAGCCACTGAAGCTTTCTTT. The chain uses TRBV12-3 or TRBV12-4 and TRBJ1-1; the match to TRBD1 covers 8 bases. CDR3 size: 14 residues. Trimming took 6 bases from V and 4 from J; bases not matched to a gene: 7.

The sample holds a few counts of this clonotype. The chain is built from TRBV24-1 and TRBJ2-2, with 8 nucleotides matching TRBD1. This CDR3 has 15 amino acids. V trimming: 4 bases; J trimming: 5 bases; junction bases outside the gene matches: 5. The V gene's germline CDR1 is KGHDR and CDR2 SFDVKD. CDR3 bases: TGTGCCACCAGTGACCCCTGGACAGGGACCGGGGAGCTGTTTTTT. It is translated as CATSDPWTGTGELFF.

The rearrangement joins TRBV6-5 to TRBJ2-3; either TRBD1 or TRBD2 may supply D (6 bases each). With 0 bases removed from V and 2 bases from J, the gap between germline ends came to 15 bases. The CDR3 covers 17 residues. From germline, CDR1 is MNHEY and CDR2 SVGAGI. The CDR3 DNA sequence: TGTGCCAGCAGTTACTCGATGGGGGGCAGGGCCACAGATACGCAGTATTTT. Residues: CASSYSMGGRATDTQYF.

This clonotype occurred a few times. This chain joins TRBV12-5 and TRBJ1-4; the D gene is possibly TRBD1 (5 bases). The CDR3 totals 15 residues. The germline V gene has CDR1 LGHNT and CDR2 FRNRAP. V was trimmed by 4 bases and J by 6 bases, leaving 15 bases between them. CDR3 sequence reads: CASGSSGGGDEKLFF. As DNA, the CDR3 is TGTGCTAGTGGTTCAAGCGGGGGGGGAGATGAAAAACTGTTTTTT.

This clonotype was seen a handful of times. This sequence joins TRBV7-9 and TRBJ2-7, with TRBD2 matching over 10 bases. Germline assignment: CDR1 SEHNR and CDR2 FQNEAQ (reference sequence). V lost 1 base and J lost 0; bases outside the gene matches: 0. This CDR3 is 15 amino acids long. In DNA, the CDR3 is TGTGCCAGCAGCTTAGGGACTAGCGGCTCCTACGAGCAGTACGTC. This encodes CASSLGTSGSYEQYV.

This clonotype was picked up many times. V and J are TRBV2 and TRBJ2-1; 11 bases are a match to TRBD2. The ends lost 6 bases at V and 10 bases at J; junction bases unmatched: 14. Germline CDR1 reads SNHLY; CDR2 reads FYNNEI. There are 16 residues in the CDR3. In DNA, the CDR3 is TGTGCCAGCAGCGAGGGGACTAGCGGACCCCCGGGGGAGCAGTTCTTC. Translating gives CASSEGTSGPPGEQFF.

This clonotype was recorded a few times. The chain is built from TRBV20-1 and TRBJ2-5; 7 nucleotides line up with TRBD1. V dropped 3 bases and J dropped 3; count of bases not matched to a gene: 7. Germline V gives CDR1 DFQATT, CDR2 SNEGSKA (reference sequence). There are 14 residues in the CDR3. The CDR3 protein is CSASKITGEETQYF. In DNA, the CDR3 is TGCAGTGCTAGCAAGATCACAGGGGAAGAGACCCAGTACTTC.

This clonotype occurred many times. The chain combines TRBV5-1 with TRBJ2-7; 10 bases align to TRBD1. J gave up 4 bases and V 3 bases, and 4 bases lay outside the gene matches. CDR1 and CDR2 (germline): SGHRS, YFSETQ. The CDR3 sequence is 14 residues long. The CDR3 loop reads CASSSDRGLYEQYF. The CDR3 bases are TGCGCCAGCAGCTCCGACAGGGGGCTATACGAGCAGTACTTC.

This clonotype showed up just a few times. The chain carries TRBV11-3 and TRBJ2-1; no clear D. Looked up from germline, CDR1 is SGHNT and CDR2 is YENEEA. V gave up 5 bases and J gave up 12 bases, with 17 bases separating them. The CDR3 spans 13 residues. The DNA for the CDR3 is TGTGCCAGCAGCCTAACGGAGCCGATTTCGCAGTTCTTC. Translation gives CASSLTEPISQFF.

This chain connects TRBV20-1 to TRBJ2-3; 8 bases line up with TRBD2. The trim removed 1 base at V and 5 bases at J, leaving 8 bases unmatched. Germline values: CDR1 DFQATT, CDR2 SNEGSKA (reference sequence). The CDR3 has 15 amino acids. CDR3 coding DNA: TGCAGTGCTAGAGGTTCGGGAGGGATCAAAGATACGCAGTATTTT. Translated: CSARGSGGIKDTQYF.

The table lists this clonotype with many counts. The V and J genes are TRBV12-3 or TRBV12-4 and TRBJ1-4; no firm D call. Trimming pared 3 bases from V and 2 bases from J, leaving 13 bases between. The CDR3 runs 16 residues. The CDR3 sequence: CASSFFLLGTNEKLFF. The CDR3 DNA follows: TGTGCCAGCAGTTTTTTTTTATTGGGGACTAATGAAAAACTGTTTTTT.

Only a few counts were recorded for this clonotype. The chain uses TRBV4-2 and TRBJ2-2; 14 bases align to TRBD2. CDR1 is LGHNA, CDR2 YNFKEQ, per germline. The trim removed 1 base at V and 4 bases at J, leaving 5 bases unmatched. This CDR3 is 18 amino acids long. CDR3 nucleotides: TGTGCCAGCAGCCAAGGACTAGCGGGGGGGCCGGGCACCGGGGAGCTGTTTTTT. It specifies CASSQGLAGGPGTGELFF.

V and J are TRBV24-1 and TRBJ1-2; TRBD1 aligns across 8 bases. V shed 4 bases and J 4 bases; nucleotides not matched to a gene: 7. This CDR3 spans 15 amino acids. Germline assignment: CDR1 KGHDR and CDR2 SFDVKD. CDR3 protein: CATSDRRGQSYGYTF. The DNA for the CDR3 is TGTGCCACCAGTGACCGCAGGGGGCAAAGCTATGGCTACACCTTC.

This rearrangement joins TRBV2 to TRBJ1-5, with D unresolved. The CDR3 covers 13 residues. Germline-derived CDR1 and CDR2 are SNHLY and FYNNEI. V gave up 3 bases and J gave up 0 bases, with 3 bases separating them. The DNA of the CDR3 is TGTGCCAGCAGTGAGAATAGCAATCAGCCCCAGCATTTT. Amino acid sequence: CASSENSNQPQHF.

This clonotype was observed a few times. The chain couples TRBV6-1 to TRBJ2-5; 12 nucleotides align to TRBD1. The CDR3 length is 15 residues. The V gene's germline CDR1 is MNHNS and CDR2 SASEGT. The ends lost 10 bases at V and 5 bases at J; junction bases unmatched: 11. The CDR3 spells CATLFGTGGRETQYF. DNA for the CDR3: TGTGCCACACTCTTTGGGACAGGGGGCAGGGAGACCCAGTACTTC.

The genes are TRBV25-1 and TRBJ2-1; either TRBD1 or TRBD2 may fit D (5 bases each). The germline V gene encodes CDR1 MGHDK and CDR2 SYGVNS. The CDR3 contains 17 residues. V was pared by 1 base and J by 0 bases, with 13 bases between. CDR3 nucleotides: TGTGCCAGCAGTGAATTAGGGACCGCGAGCTCCTACAATGAGCAGTTCTTC. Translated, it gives CASSELGTASSYNEQFF.